The 32 T cell receptor beta chains presented below share a single source sample, sequenced in a study of early T cells in non-severe SARS-CoV-2 infection. MiXCR, applied by TCRdb to the 5' RACE reads, yields one record per CDR3 protein. The sample gives approximately 40,000 distinct CDR3 sequences, approximately 6.1% of which show up once; under 25% is in the top ten. Sequencing was performed on whole blood, taken at baseline. The receptors were gathered from an adult who was a healthcare worker with PCR-confirmed SARS-CoV-2 infection or an uninfected control (not recorded which).

In this sample, this clonotype turned up many times. The DNA for the CDR3 is TGCAGTGCTAGAGATCAAAGTAGGGGTGCAGACTACGAGCAGTACTTC. This translates into CSARDQSRGADYEQYF. The gene calls are TRBV20-1 and TRBJ2-7; weak D call: TRBD1 (5 bases). Germline V gene sequence: CDR1 DFQATT, CDR2 SNEGSKA (reference sequence). V gave up 0 bases and J gave up 3 bases, with 18 bases separating them. The CDR3 is 16 amino acids.

There are many counts of this clonotype. The chain uses TRBV14 and TRBJ1-2; D is uncertain. CDR3 length: 17 amino acids. Trimming took 3 bases from V and 3 from J, leaving 20 bases between them. Germline CDR1 reads SGHDN; CDR2 reads FVKESK. CDR3 DNA sequence: TGTGCCAGCAGCCACCTTATGGCGGGTGCAGCGGACTATGGCTACACCTTC. Its protein is CASSHLMAGAADYGYTF.

The chain employs TRBV29-1 and TRBJ2-3; TRBD1 matches at 7 bases. This CDR3 comprises 14 residues. The V and J ends lost 4 bases and 3 bases, in that order; junction bases with no gene match: 7. The germline V gene encodes CDR1 SQVTM and CDR2 ANQGSEA. CDR3 sequence reads: CSVGRQGPTDTQYF. The CDR3 DNA reads as TGCAGCGTTGGTCGACAGGGACCAACAGATACGCAGTATTTT.

This clonotype appeared a few times. This rearrangement joins TRBV4-3 to TRBJ2-7; 10 nucleotides line up with TRBD2. Germline V gives CDR1 LGHNA, CDR2 YSLEER. The ends lost 3 bases at V and 2 bases at J; junction bases unmatched: 4. The CDR3 sequence is 15 residues long. Here the CDR3 reads CASSQRTSGPYEQYF. The CDR3, as DNA: TGCGCCAGCAGCCAGAGGACTAGCGGACCCTACGAGCAGTACTTC.

The chain uses TRBV25-1 and TRBJ1-1; D unresolved. The V gene's germline CDR1 is MGHDK and CDR2 SYGVNS. With 2 bases removed from V and 6 bases from J, the gap between germline ends came to 7 bases. The CDR3 runs to 12 residues. The CDR3 reads CASSEGYAEAFF. As DNA, the CDR3 is TGTGCCAGCAGTGAAGGGTACGCTGAAGCTTTCTTT.

The genes are TRBV11-2 and TRBJ2-4; D might be TRBD2 (5 bases). The CDR3 loop spans 15 amino acids. The ends were cut back, 0 bases at V and 8 bases at J, with 14 bases in the middle. CDR1 SGHAT and CDR2 FQNNGV come from the germline V gene. This CDR3 reads CASSLDTRGLDIQYF. The CDR3 coding sequence is TGTGCCAGCAGCTTAGATACGCGAGGGTTGGACATTCAGTACTTC.

The rearrangement links TRBV28 to TRBJ2-7, with D possibly being TRBD1 or TRBD2 (5 bases each). There are 16 residues in the CDR3. V lost 8 bases to trimming and J lost 3 bases, with 23 bases between them. Germline CDR1 and CDR2: MDHEN and SYDVKM. CDR3 sequence: CASSPLWRQGFYEQYF. The CDR3 nucleotides are TGTGCCAGCTCCCCCCTCTGGAGGCAGGGTTTCTACGAGCAGTACTTC.

This clonotype was observed many times. J is TRBJ1-5 and V is TRBV18, with 8 bases aligning to TRBD1. The CDR3 loop spans 14 amino acids. The V gene's germline CDR1 is KGHSH and CDR2 LQKENI. The J segment lost 4 bases and the V segment lost 4 bases, leaving 3 bases of the junction unmatched. DNA for the CDR3: TGTGCCAGCTCACGAGACAGGGGAAATCAGCCCCAGCATTTT. Translation gives CASSRDRGNQPQHF.

With regard to this clonotype: Relative to the germline gene, one junction end is altered; a read error may explain this. The CDR3 protein is CASSQDRASRNTIYF. The DNA for the CDR3 is TGCGCCAGCAGCCAAGACAGGGCCTCTCGAAACACCATATATTTT. This chain uses TRBV4-3 with TRBJ1-3; D possibly corresponds to TRBD1 (5 bases). CDR3 size: 15 residues. The germline CDR1 and CDR2 sequences are LGHNA and YSLEER.

This clonotype was seen at least ten times. The chain carries TRBV7-2 and TRBJ2-2; D gene unclear. Trimming removed 5 bases at V and 6 bases at J, with 13 bases between. The length of the CDR3 is 14 residues. Looked up from germline, CDR1 is SGHTA and CDR2 is FQGNSA. CDR3 amino acids: CASSPSRWAGELFF. The CDR3 DNA reads as TGTGCCAGCAGCCCCTCCCGGTGGGCCGGGGAGCTGTTTTTT.

This clonotype was seen ten or more times. This chain uses TRBV5-4 with TRBJ2-1, with D tentatively TRBD2 (5 bases). Germline CDR1 reads SGHNT; CDR2 reads YYREEE (reference sequence). The CDR3 has 12 amino acids. With 2 bases removed from V and 9 bases from J, the gap between germline ends came to 9 bases. The CDR3 DNA follows: TGTGCCAGCAGCTTACCTAGCCTTGAGCAGTTCTTC. This translates into CASSLPSLEQFF.

The table lists this clonotype with a few counts. The rearrangement uses TRBV20-1 and TRBJ2-7; no reliable D call. This CDR3 has 15 amino acids. Trimming took off 0 bases at V and 1 base at J, with 13 bases between the two ends. The germline gives CDR1 DFQATT, CDR2 SNEGSKA (reference sequence). The CDR3 reads CSARDPFYGSYEQYF. In DNA form, the CDR3 reads TGCAGTGCTAGAGACCCGTTTTACGGTTCCTACGAGCAGTACTTC.

This clonotype has at least ten counts. This sequence joins TRBV11-2 and TRBJ1-3, with TRBD1 matching over 7 bases. The CDR3 has 13 amino acids. Germline lookup yields CDR1 SGHAT and CDR2 FQNNGV. Trimming at V came to 6 bases and at J to 8 bases, leaving 7 bases not matched to a gene. The CDR3 region has the DNA TGTGCCAGCAGTGGACAGGCTTCGGACACCATATATTTT. Amino acid sequence: CASSGQASDTIYF.

V is TRBV30 and J is TRBJ1-1, with 7 bases that match TRBD1. The germline V gene encodes CDR1 GTSNPN and CDR2 SVGIG (reference sequence). This CDR3 region has 13 residues. V was clipped by 1 base and J by 6 bases; unmatched bases: 5. For the CDR3, the DNA is TGTGCCTGGAGTGCATACAGGGGAGCTGAAGCTTTCTTT. Its translation is CAWSAYRGAEAFF.

This clonotype has a count of ten or more. The rearrangement uses TRBV3-1 and TRBJ2-1; 11 nucleotides agree with TRBD2. V lost 0 bases and J lost 0; bases outside the gene matches: 4. The germline V gene encodes CDR1 LGHDT and CDR2 YNNKEL (reference sequence). The CDR3 has 18 amino acids. DNA of the CDR3: TGTGCCAGCAGCCAAGATTTTAGCGGGGGGGCCTCCTACAATGAGCAGTTCTTC. It encodes CASSQDFSGGASYNEQFF.

This clonotype was seen many times. The chain carries TRBV18 and TRBJ2-7; a possible D gene is TRBD2 (5 bases). V lost 0 bases, J lost 2 bases, and 8 bases lay in between. The germline CDR1 and CDR2 sequences are KGHSH and LQKENI. CDR3 length equals 14 residues. The chain's CDR3 is CASSPPLRAYEQYF. The CDR3 nucleotides read TGTGCCAGCTCACCACCGTTGCGGGCCTACGAGCAGTACTTC.

This clonotype was seen a handful of times. The chain couples TRBV7-9 to TRBJ1-1, with 9 bases aligning to TRBD1. With 5 bases clipped from V and 4 bases from J, the junction kept 5 bases outside the gene matches. Germline CDR1 reads SEHNR; CDR2 reads FQNEAQ (reference sequence). CDR3 length: 14 amino acids. The CDR3 here is CASSTDRGRTEAFF. The DNA of the CDR3 is TGTGCCAGCAGCACGGACAGGGGCCGCACTGAAGCTTTCTTT.

The table lists this clonotype with many counts. The junction differs from germline at one of its ends, possibly a read error. The J gene is TRBJ1-1, the V gene TRBV11-2; 11 bases fit TRBD1. The CDR3 consists of 14 residues. The germline CDR1 and CDR2 sequences are SGHAT and FQNNGV. Written as DNA, the CDR3 is TGTGCCAGCAGCTTAGGGACAGGGGGCCCTGAGGCTTTCTTT. This translates into CASSLGTGGPEAFF.

This clonotype was seen repeatedly, ten times or more. The rearrangement uses TRBV11-2 and TRBJ2-1, with 9 bases lining up with TRBD2. The germline gives CDR1 SGHAT, CDR2 FQNNGV. This CDR3 contains 15 residues. J gave up 9 bases and V 1 base, and 7 bases lay outside the gene matches. The CDR3 DNA sequence: TGTGCCAGCAGCTTAGGGCGGGGGGGCTTAAGTGAGCAGTTCTTC. It yields the protein CASSLGRGGLSEQFF.

There are a few counts of this clonotype. The chain uses TRBV20-1 and TRBJ2-3; 16 positions agree with TRBD2. The CDR3 is 17 residues long. J was trimmed by 6 bases and V by 4 bases; bases with no gene match: 10. Looked up from germline, CDR1 is DFQATT and CDR2 is SNEGSKA (reference sequence). The CDR3 here is CSATPLGTSGGGDTQYF. DNA for the CDR3: TGCAGTGCTACCCCTCTAGGGACTAGCGGGGGGGGCGATACGCAGTATTTT.

This clonotype was recorded at least ten times. The chain employs TRBV6-2 or TRBV6-3 and TRBJ1-6; the D is unclear. The CDR3 covers 14 residues. Between the trimmed V and J ends, which lost 6 bases and 7 bases, there was a span of 13 bases. Looked up from germline, CDR1 is MNHEY and CDR2 is SVGEGT. CDR3 nucleotide sequence: TGTGCCAGCAGCCAACAAATATCGAATTCACCCCTCCACTTT. This translates into CASSQQISNSPLHF.

This clonotype has at least ten counts. The chain is built from TRBV7-2 and TRBJ2-2; D uncertain. The CDR3 is 14 residues long. V dropped 5 bases and J dropped 0 bases, with 7 bases sitting between them. Per germline, CDR1 SGHTA and CDR2 FQGNSA. CDR3 sequence (DNA): TGTGCCAGCAGCCCACCTACGAACACCGGGGAGCTGTTTTTT. It encodes CASSPPTNTGELFF.

V usage is TRBV7-2 and J usage is TRBJ1-4; D is possibly TRBD1 (6 bases). In germline, CDR1 is SGHTA, CDR2 FQGNSA. CDR3 size: 15 residues. V dropped 3 bases and J dropped 0 bases, with 8 bases sitting between them. The CDR3 sequence: CASSLDSTTNEKLFF. CDR3 nucleotides: TGTGCCAGCAGCTTGGACAGCACAACTAATGAAAAACTGTTTTTT.

This clonotype was detected only a few times. The chain uses TRBV6-1 and TRBJ2-5; D is undetermined. The CDR3 is made up of 14 amino acids. Germline V gives CDR1 MNHNS, CDR2 SASEGT. With 4 bases removed from V and 4 bases from J, the gap between germline ends came to 13 bases. The CDR3 bases are TGTGCCAGCAGTGTGTCGGGTTTTGGAGAGACCCAGTACTTC. Residues: CASSVSGFGETQYF.

This clonotype came up a few times. J is TRBJ2-3 and V is TRBV19, with D perhaps matching TRBD2 (5 bases). V lost 4 bases, J lost 3 bases, and 8 bases lay in between. In germline, CDR1 is LNHDA, CDR2 SQIVND (reference sequence). The CDR3 length is 13 residues. This CDR3 reads CASSTGVTDTQYF. CDR3 DNA: TGTGCCAGTAGTACCGGGGTAACAGATACGCAGTATTTT.

This clonotype came up many times. V usage is TRBV6-6 and J usage is TRBJ1-2, with D uncertain. Trimming removed 0 bases from V and 0 bases from J, with 8 bases in between. Germline lookup yields CDR1 MNHNY and CDR2 SVGAGI (reference sequence). The CDR3 has 15 amino acids. CDR3 bases: TGTGCCAGCAGTTACTCGGGAAGGCCTAACTATGGCTACACCTTC. Translation gives CASSYSGRPNYGYTF.

This clonotype was found a few times. The V and J genes are TRBV11-2 and TRBJ1-5; D possibly corresponds to TRBD1 (5 bases). This CDR3 has 14 amino acids. Trimming took off 3 bases at V and 10 bases at J, with 16 bases between the two ends. CDR1 and CDR2 (germline): SGHAT, FQNNGV. CDR3 nucleotides: TGTGCCAGCAGCTTGGGAGGGGCCCCCTCTCCCCAGCATTTT. This sequence encodes CASSLGGAPSPQHF.

This clonotype showed up just a few times. CDR3 region: CASSQAGASGTQYF. The CDR3 DNA reads as TGCGCCAGCAGCCAAGCGGGAGCAAGCGGTACGCAGTATTTT. The chain carries TRBV4-1 and TRBJ2-3; possibly TRBD2 for D (6 bases). The CDR3 length is 14 residues. Germline V CDR1 and CDR2: MGHRA, YSYEKL. Deletions cut 1 base from V and 8 bases from J, with 13 bases between.

This clonotype was observed at least ten times. The V and J genes are TRBV27 and TRBJ1-6, with D unclear. V lost 1 base, J lost 6 bases, and 13 bases lay in between. CDR3 length equals 16 residues. Germline loops: CDR1 MNHEY, CDR2 SMNVEV (reference sequence). CDR3 loop: CASSLLGPPINSPLHF. CDR3 bases: TGTGCCAGCAGTTTATTAGGACCGCCAATTAATTCACCCCTCCACTTT.

This clonotype was detected many times. The rearrangement uses TRBV4-1 and TRBJ2-1, with TRBD1 identical over 7 bases. The J segment lost 5 bases and the V segment lost 4 bases, leaving 2 bases of the junction unmatched. This CDR3 has 13 amino acids. Germline V lookup: CDR1 MGHRA, CDR2 YSYEKL. The DNA for the CDR3 is TGCGCCAGCAGCCGCGGACAGGACAATGAGCAGTTCTTC. Residues: CASSRGQDNEQFF.

In its sample, this clonotype was seen many times. The gene calls are TRBV7-3 and TRBJ2-1, with D unclear. Germline V lookup: CDR1 SGHTA, CDR2 FQGTGA. Trimming took 5 bases from V and 7 from J, leaving 12 bases between them. This CDR3 is 13 amino acids long. The CDR3 sequence: CASSLLRRNEQFF. As DNA, the CDR3 is TGTGCCAGCAGCCTCCTCCGGCGGAATGAGCAGTTCTTC.

This clonotype was observed many times. The chain carries TRBV6-5 and TRBJ1-2; weak D call: TRBD1 (6 bases). The CDR3 sequence is 15 residues long. V was clipped by 0 bases and J by 3 bases, with 11 bases between them. In germline, CDR1 is MNHEY, CDR2 SVGAGI. In DNA form, the CDR3 reads TGTGCCAGCAGTTACTCGGCAACAGGGCACTATGGCTACACCTTC. Its translation: CASSYSATGHYGYTF.